Listed here is a single T cell receptor beta chain. This clonotype was detected ten times or more. The specificity of this receptor is unknown. No base-level quality is on record; no much larger clone is a single base apart. Ficoll-Paque density gradient centrifugation was the method used to isolate PBMCs. The record originates from a study of T-cell memory formation after mild COVID-19 (dated by TCRdb to 2020 to 2022). At the level of the whole study: TCR sequence clusters from the two donors were found to be largely donor specific. Longitudinal TCRalpha and TCRbeta repertoire sequencing tracked T-cell clones expanding and contracting after mild COVID-19 in two donors. The cohort comprised two young, previously healthy adult volunteers, one female and one male. Findings and caveats that apply to the study as a whole: Some responding clones were detected in pre-infection memory, suggesting pre-existing cross-reactive memory T cells joined the SARS-CoV-2 response. SARS-CoV-2 specificity was not confirmed for the second-wave clones peaking on day 37. Clones contracting from day 15 to 85 had balanced CD4/CD8 phenotypes, while a second wave expanding from day 15 to 37 was biased towards CD4+. The study included only two mild cases, and larger cohorts that include severe cases with pre-infection samples were judged to be necessary. Contracting CD4+ clones appeared mostly in the CM and EM memory subsets, whereas CD8+ clones were enriched in EMRA.

TCRdb records Illumina NovaSeq 6000 as the sequencer. TCRalpha and TCRbeta cDNA libraries were constructed by 5'RACE with constant-segment primers, with sample barcodes and unique molecular identifiers being introduced. RNA was extracted from every sample with Trizol reagent. Library amplification was performed in two PCR steps, and a second sample barcode and Illumina TruSeq adapters were introduced in the second step. Sequencing of the libraries was done on an Illumina NovaSeq, producing 2 x 150 bp paired-end reads. The study's processing was this. Demultiplexing of reads and collapsing into UMI-guided consensus sequences were performed with migec v1.2.7. Using mixcr v2.1.11, UMI consensuses were aligned to TRA and TRB V and J templates and then assembled into clonotypes. Expanded or contracted clonotypes were those called significant by both edgeR and NoisET, with noise models trained on biological replicates. edgeR calls used a false discovery rate-adjusted p below 0.01 and a log2 fold-change threshold of 1. As an exploratory analysis of dynamics, max-normalized trajectories of the 1000 most abundant clonotypes were examined with PCA combined with hierarchical clustering. The CD4 or CD8 phenotype of responding clones was assigned using the separately sequenced CD4+ and CD8+ repertoires. TCRdb handled the public reads itself, with Q25 trimming in fastp and clone calling in MiXCR, and kept productive beta chains. All rows with the same CDR3 protein become a single entry with the most common DNA and genes. The V and J calls and clone size come from TCRdb's table, not from the authors' own analysis. For this sample there are roughly 370,000 distinct CDR3 sequences; about a sixth appear just once. The top ten constitute roughly 21% of the sample.

Sequences DFQATT (CDR1) and SNEGSKA (CDR2) are obtained from the germline V gene (reference sequence). The CDR3 numbers 15 residues from cysteine through phenylalanine. Of all the DNA, just the CDR3 is kept, 45 bases in frame from base 1. Germline trimming amounts to 0 bases on V and 5 bases on J, with 6 as the count of junction bases outside the gene matches. The origin of this receptor is a man in his late teens or twenties who had mild COVID-19 (a few samples of this study predate the infection). The sample titles of this study are shuffled in the database, so cell type and time point are left out; the donor was told from shared clones. The receptor chain draws on TRBV20-1 and TRBJ2-5, and TRBD2 matches 10 of the central bases. Material for sequencing was PBMCs or a T cell subset sorted from them (not recorded which). The CDR3 corresponds to CSARDPSSGGETQYF. The DNA is as follows: TGCAGTGCTAGAGACCCTTCTAGCGGGGGTGAGACCCAGTACTTC.